This T cell receptor beta chain stems from a study of technical replicates of blood from several donors. V lost 4 bases to trimming and J lost 2 bases, with 7 bases between them. The CDR3 sequence is 13 residues long. Germline V gene sequence: CDR1 KGHSH, CDR2 LQKENI. Clones were sequenced by immunoSEQ multiplex PCR, and TCRdb holds only the in-frame ones, with some missing. Of approximately 76,000 clones in the sample, around 97% were seen once. The receptor comes from a human donor in good health. The gene calls are TRBV18 and TRBJ2-3; D call uncertain. The sequenced sample was T cells isolated from PBMCs. CDR3 in DNA: TGTGCCAGCTCACTGACAACCACAGATACGCAGTATTTT. It specifies CASSLTTTDTQYF.